The rows below give T cell receptor beta chains drawn from one sample of a study of technical replicates of blood from a handful of donors. TCRdb's copy holds only in-frame clones and misses some; the assay was immunoSEQ multiplex PCR. Of tens of thousands of clones listed, approximately 95% are singletons. Sequenced: T cells isolated from PBMCs. The receptor source for this set is a human donor in good health. The CDR3 runs from the conserved cysteine through the conserved F or W. D genes are given only for firm matches. Rows give clone size only sometimes, using once, few, many, or a class for an expanded clone.

TRBD1 | NA | TRBJ2-7 | TRBV5-1 | TGCGCCAGCAGCTTCCTTTGGGACAGGGAACATTACTACGAGCAGTACTTC | CASSFLWDREHYYEQYF
TRBD1 | NA | TRBJ2-7 | TRBV6-5 | TGTGCCAGCAGTTCGGGACAGGGTTATTCCTACGAGCAGTACTTC | CASSSGQGYSYEQYF
NA | NA | TRBJ2-1 | TRBV4-1 | TGCGCCAGCAGCCTCCAGGTAGCAGGGCTCAAAAAGGATGAGCAGTTCTTC | CASSLQVAGLKKDEQFF
NA | NA | TRBJ1-1 | TRBV2 | TGTGCCAGCGTTATTTCGAACACTGAAGCTTTCTTT | CASVISNTEAFF
NA | NA | TRBJ1-3 | TRBV30 | TGTGCCTGGAAAGCCTCTGGAAACACCATATATTTT | CAWKASGNTIYF
NA | NA | TRBJ2-5 | TRBV5-1 | TGCGCCAGCAGCTTGGACAGGGTGGCGACCCAGTACTTC | CASSLDRVATQYF
TRBD2 | NA | TRBJ2-7 | TRBV11-2 | TGTGCCAGCAGCTTATCTAGCGGCAGCTCCTACGAGCAGTACTTC | CASSLSSGSSYEQYF
NA | NA | TRBJ2-1 | TRBV6-5 | TGTGCCAGCAGTTACGGGGGGACTCACTCCTACAATGAGCAGTTCTTC | CASSYGGTHSYNEQFF
TRBD2 | NA | TRBJ2-7 | TRBV10-3 | TGTGCCATCAGGGATACTAGCGGGAGCCTCTACGAGCAGTACTTC | CAIRDTSGSLYEQYF
NA | NA | TRBJ2-5 | TRBV14 | TGTGCCAGCAGCCATAGTTCAGGAAAAGAGACCCAGTACTTC | CASSHSSGKETQYF
TRBD1 | NA | TRBJ1-1 | TRBV28 | TGTGCCAGCAGTTATGGACGGACAGGGTTGGGCACTGAAGCTTTCTTT | CASSYGRTGLGTEAFF
NA | NA | TRBJ2-1 | TRBV6-6 | TGTGCCAGCACAGGGATTAGGAATGAGCAGTTCTTC | CASTGIRNEQFF
NA | NA | TRBJ1-5 | TRBV5-8 | TGTGCCAGCAGCTTGTTGGGGGCACAGAGCCAGCCCCAGCATTTT | CASSLLGAQSQPQHF
TRBD1 | NA | TRBJ1-2 | TRBV6-6 | TGTGCCAGCAGTGGGACAGGGGGCGACAAAAAGTATGGCTACACCTTC | CASSGTGGDKKYGYTF
NA | NA | TRBJ2-7 | TRBV29-1 | TGCAGCGTTGGGCCTCACTCCTACGAGCAGTACTTC | CSVGPHSYEQYF
NA | NA | TRBJ1-3 | TRBV11-3 | TGTGCCAGCAGCTTAGGGGAGCAGGCTGGAAACACCATATATTTT | CASSLGEQAGNTIYF
NA | NA | TRBJ2-6 | TRBV19 | TGTGCCAGTAGTTTTCCGATGAGCTCTGGGGCCAACGTCCTGACTTTC | CASSFPMSSGANVLTF
TRBD2 | NA | TRBJ2-7 | TRBV27 | TGTGCCAGCAGTTACGCGGGGGGAGGCTACGAGCAGTACTTC | CASSYAGGGYEQYF
NA | NA | TRBJ2-7 | TRBV2 | TGTGCCAGCAGTGACGCGTTGAGCTCCTACGAGCAGTACTTC | CASSDALSSYEQYF
NA | once | TRBJ2-3 | TRBV4-2 | TGTGCCAGCAGCCAAGGAACCCGGAGCCCAAGCACAGATACGCAGTATTTT | CASSQGTRSPSTDTQYF
NA | NA | TRBJ2-7 | TRBV5-1 | TGCGCCAGCAGCTTGGACAGGGACGAGCAGTACTTC | CASSLDRDEQYF
NA | NA | TRBJ1-1 | TRBV29-1 | TGCAGCGTAGCCGGATCAAACTACATGAACACTGAAGCTTTCTTT | CSVAGSNYMNTEAFF